The 7 T cell receptor beta chains in this list originate from one sample, sequenced in a study of blood T cell repertoires in COVID-19. TCRdb keeps only in-frame clones here, not all; method: immunoSEQ multiplex PCR. Of about 250,000 clones listed, roughly 81% are singletons. The material sequenced was peripheral blood. These receptors were collected from a man aged 45-65 years with acute or convalescent COVID-19.

This clone has just one count. V gene TRBV7-9 combines with J gene TRBJ2-2; TRBD1 matches at 8 bases. The length of the CDR3 is 15 residues. After removal of 4 bases from V and 5 bases from J, the junction contained 6 bases not matched to a gene. Germline V CDR1 and CDR2: SEHNR, FQNEAQ (reference sequence). As DNA, the CDR3 is TGTGCCAGCAGCTCTCAGGGGGCTATGACCGGGGAGCTGTTTTTT. Translated, it gives CASSSQGAMTGELFF. Full variable domain (rest looked up from reference TRBV7-9 and TRBJ2-2): DTGVSQNPRHKITKRGQNVTFRCDPISEHNRLYWYRQTLGQGPEFLTYFQNEAQLEKSRLLSDRFSAERPKGSFSTLEIQRTEQGDSAMYLCASSSQGAMTGELFFGEGSRLTVL.

The chain employs TRBV29-1 and TRBJ1-1, with D unclear. The CDR3 sequence is 11 residues long. V shed 5 bases and J shed 4 bases, with 8 bases lying between them. The germline CDR1 and CDR2 sequences are SQVTM and ANQGSEA. The CDR3 sequence is CSVKGSTEAFF. The DNA of the CDR3 is TGCAGCGTTAAAGGGAGCACTGAAGCTTTCTTT.

This chain links TRBV30 with TRBJ1-2; TRBD1 might be the D (6 bases). Trimming stripped 1 base from V and 5 bases from J, with 8 bases between. Germline V gene lookup returns CDR1 GTSNPN and CDR2 SVGIG (reference sequence). This CDR3 contains 12 residues. The CDR3 nucleotides read TGTGCCTGGAGTGAGCAGGGGTATGGCTACACCTTC. Its translation: CAWSEQGYGYTF.

This clone was picked up a small number of times. V usage is TRBV5-1 and J usage is TRBJ2-2, with 9 bases aligning to TRBD2. The CDR3 totals 16 residues. V trimming: 0 bases; J trimming: 5 bases; junction bases outside the gene matches: 5. The germline gives CDR1 SGHRS, CDR2 YFSETQ. In DNA, the CDR3 is TGCGCCAGCAGCTTGGTGGCGGGAGGGCGTACCGGGGAGCTGTTTTTT. Protein sequence: CASSLVAGGRTGELFF.

The chain joins TRBV7-9 to TRBJ1-2; 9 bases fit TRBD1. Per the germline V gene, CDR1 is SEHNR and CDR2 is FQNEAQ (reference sequence). The J segment lost 6 bases and the V segment lost 4 bases, leaving 9 bases of the junction unmatched. CDR3 length: 15 amino acids. The CDR3 bases are TGTGCCAGCAGCTCCGCCCACAGGGGGCAGGATGGCTACACCTTC. Protein: CASSSAHRGQDGYTF.

This clone was seen a few times. V is TRBV10-3 and J is TRBJ2-7, with TRBD1 identical over 8 bases. Germline assignment: CDR1 ENHRY and CDR2 SYGVKD. V was clipped by 9 bases and J by 2 bases; unmatched bases: 0. The CDR3 has 11 amino acids. The CDR3 coding sequence is TGTGCCATACAGGGGGCCTACGAGCAGTACTTC. Translating gives CAIQGAYEQYF.

The chain is built from TRBV10-1 and TRBJ2-7; 7 nucleotides match TRBD1. Germline V gene lookup returns CDR1 WNHNN and CDR2 SYGVQD (reference sequence). This CDR3 region has 12 residues. Losses at the gene ends were 8 bases for V and 3 bases for J; bases not matched to a gene: 4. The CDR3, as DNA: TGCGCCAGCTCCAGACAGGGCTACGAGCAGTACTTC. Its translation is CASSRQGYEQYF.